What follows are 17 T cell receptor beta chains derived from one specimen sequenced in a study of response to subunit inactivated influenza vaccine. TCRdb used MiXCR to reprocess the RT-PCR reads, holding one entry per CDR3 protein. The sample shows about 530,000 distinct CDR3 sequences, over 10% of them seen only once. Sequences were derived from PBMCs from blood, sampled 40 to 50 days after vaccination. The origin of the receptors is a middle-aged man who received an inactivated influenza vaccine.

In its sample, this clonotype was seen many times. The chain uses TRBV12-3 or TRBV12-4 and TRBJ1-4; possible D gene TRBD1, 5 bases. The V end was cut by 3 bases, the J end by 4 bases, with 9 bases between. CDR3 size: 14 residues. CDR3 sequence reads: CASSFPGINEKLFF. CDR3 nucleotides: TGTGCCAGCAGTTTCCCAGGGATTAATGAAAAACTGTTTTTT.

The chain combines TRBV7-8 with TRBJ2-5; 12 nucleotides line up with TRBD2. V lost 5 bases and J lost 4; bases outside the gene matches: 8. The CDR3 extends over 16 amino acids. Germline V gene data show CDR1 as SGHVS and CDR2 as FQNEAQ. The chain's CDR3 is CASSTPLGLAGETQYF. CDR3 DNA: TGTGCCAGCAGCACGCCATTGGGACTAGCGGGAGAGACCCAGTACTTC.

This clonotype was counted between two and nine times. The chain has TRBV7-2 and TRBJ2-1; TRBD2 aligns across 10 bases. The CDR3 contains 13 residues. Germline V gives CDR1 SGHTA, CDR2 FQGNSA. This CDR3 reads CGVAGGPYDEQFF. CDR3 DNA sequence: TGTGGTGTAGCGGGAGGTCCTTATGATGAGCAGTTCTTC.

This clonotype was detected a few times. This chain uses TRBV14 with TRBJ2-1, with 13 bases identical to TRBD2. CDR1 and CDR2 (germline): SGHDN, FVKESK. V was pared by 11 bases and J by 8 bases, with 6 bases of the junction left unmatched. The CDR3 extends over 13 amino acids. The CDR3 nucleotides read TGTGCCGGCGAGGGACTAGCGGGACATGAGCAGTTCTTC. It codes for CAGEGLAGHEQFF.

Many counts were recorded for this clonotype. The V gene is TRBV18, the J gene TRBJ2-7; weak D call: TRBD1 (6 bases). V lost 0 bases and J 9 bases, leaving 15 bases between the germline ends. This CDR3 is built from 14 residues. Germline V gene sequence: CDR1 KGHSH, CDR2 LQKENI. Here the CDR3 reads CASSPPGAAWTQYF. In DNA, the CDR3 is TGTGCCAGCTCACCACCGGGGGCGGCGTGGACGCAGTACTTC.

This clonotype came up a few times. V gene TRBV12-3 or TRBV12-4 combines with J gene TRBJ1-6; 10 bases are a match to TRBD1. The CDR3 covers 16 residues. V shed 6 bases and J 9 bases; nucleotides not matched to a gene: 11. CDR3 bases: TGTGCCAGCAGCCCCGATGGACAGGGGGGGACTTCACCCCTCCACTTT. Translation gives CASSPDGQGGTSPLHF.

The chain is built from TRBV7-2 and TRBJ2-2; D unclear. The germline gives CDR1 SGHTA, CDR2 FQGNSA. Trimming pared 0 bases from V and 8 bases from J, leaving 13 bases between. The CDR3 extends over 15 amino acids. The DNA for the CDR3 is TGTGCCAGCAGCTTAGCTACCACTCTCACGGGGGAGCTGTTTTTT. It is translated as CASSLATTLTGELFF.

This clonotype was found many times. The chain combines TRBV7-2 with TRBJ1-3; possible D gene TRBD1, 5 bases. This CDR3 is built from 14 residues. CDR1 is SGHTA and CDR2 is FQGNSA in the germline V gene. Trimming removed 4 bases at V and 2 bases at J, with 9 bases between. The DNA for the CDR3 is TGTGCCAGCAGCTCTGGACATCCTGGAAACACCATATATTTT. It codes for CASSSGHPGNTIYF.

Only one count was recorded for this clonotype. This chain uses TRBV7-2 with TRBJ2-1; 8 nucleotides agree with TRBD1. Germline V CDR1 and CDR2: SGHTA, FQGNSA. V lost 5 bases, J lost 7 bases, and 10 bases stayed unmatched. The CDR3 contains 15 residues. The CDR3 sequence is CASSNRQGKGNEQFF. The CDR3 nucleotides read TGTGCCAGCAGCAACCGACAGGGGAAGGGGAATGAGCAGTTCTTC. The variable domain in full, completed from reference TRBV7-2 and TRBJ2-1, reads GAGVSQSPSNKVTEKGKDVELRCDPISGHTALYWYRQSLGQGLEFLIYFQGNSAPDKSGLPSDRFSAERTGGSVSTLTIQRTQQEDSAVYLCASSNRQGKGNEQFFGPGTRLTVL.

In regard to this clonotype: A much larger clonotype is one base distant, so this may be a read error. The V call is TRBV6-2 or TRBV6-3, the J call TRBJ2-5; no clear D. V was shortened by 2 bases and J by 6 bases, with 4 bases between the two germline ends. This CDR3 region has 11 residues. Germline CDR1 MNHEY, CDR2 SVGEGT. In DNA form, the CDR3 reads TGTGCCAGCAGTTACAGGAAGACCCAGTACTTC. The encoded protein is CASSYRKTQYF.

The sample holds a few counts of this clonotype. The chain links TRBV20-1 to TRBJ1-1, with D perhaps TRBD1 (6 bases). Germline loops: CDR1 DFQATT, CDR2 SNEGSKA (reference sequence). This CDR3 spans 11 amino acids. Trimming removed 6 bases at V and 10 bases at J, with 15 bases between. CDR3 amino acids: CSANPGVGAFF. The CDR3 DNA is TGCAGTGCAAACCCAGGGGTTGGAGCTTTCTTT.

The CDR3 DNA reads TGTGCCAGCAGTAACCTCCAGGGCTCCGGGGAGCTGTTTTTT. It encodes CASSNLQGSGELFF. This chain joins TRBV6-2 or TRBV6-3 and TRBJ2-2, with TRBD1 as a possible D gene (5 bases). This CDR3 region has 14 residues. Germline CDR1 MNHEY, CDR2 SVGEGT. With 5 bases removed from V and 6 bases from J, the gap between germline ends came to 13 bases.

In this sample, this clonotype turned up a few times. The V and J genes are TRBV7-2 and TRBJ2-7; 7 nucleotides match TRBD2. Per the germline V gene, CDR1 is SGHTA and CDR2 is FQGNSA. J lost 5 bases, V lost 7 bases, and 8 bases had no gene match. CDR3 length: 13 residues. The DNA of the CDR3 is TGTGCCAGCAACAGGTGGGGGGGGGACGAGCAGTACTTC. This sequence encodes CASNRWGGDEQYF.

The chain has TRBV15 and TRBJ2-5; possible D gene TRBD1, 5 bases. Germline V gene data show CDR1 as LNHNV and CDR2 as YYDKDF (reference sequence). The ends were cut back, 0 bases at V and 2 bases at J, with 16 bases in the middle. The CDR3 is 17 residues long. In DNA form, the CDR3 reads TGTGCCACCAGCAGAGATCGAATAGGGGCAGAACAAGAGACCCAGTACTTC. Protein sequence: CATSRDRIGAEQETQYF.

This clonotype has a handful of counts. The chain recombines TRBV10-3 with TRBJ2-5; the D gene is possibly TRBD1 (7 bases). The length of the CDR3 is 13 residues. The V end lost 8 bases, the J end lost 7 bases, and 17 bases lay between the germline ends. Germline V gene sequence: CDR1 ENHRY, CDR2 SYGVKD. The CDR3 sequence: CAIRGAEGATQYF. CDR3 coding DNA: TGTGCCATCCGCGGGGCGGAGGGGGCGACCCAGTACTTC.

The chain has TRBV7-2 and TRBJ2-7; D remains unclear. Trimming took 4 bases from V and 7 from J, leaving 11 bases between them. The CDR3 contains 12 residues. Germline V gives CDR1 SGHTA, CDR2 FQGNSA. The CDR3 region is CASSSSGWEQYF. The CDR3 DNA reads as TGTGCCAGCAGCTCGTCCGGGTGGGAGCAGTACTTC.

This clonotype was picked up many times. The chain combines TRBV5-1 with TRBJ2-1; 7 bases align to TRBD2. J was trimmed by 4 bases and V by 0 bases; bases with no gene match: 4. Germline V lookup: CDR1 SGHRS, CDR2 YFSETQ. This CDR3 spans 15 amino acids. In nucleotides, the CDR3 is TGCGCCAGCAGCTTGGTGGCGGGGGAGTACAATGAGCAGTTCTTC. It yields the protein CASSLVAGEYNEQFF. Full variable domain (rest looked up from reference TRBV5-1 and TRBJ2-1): KAGVTQTPRYLIKTRGQQVTLSCSPISGHRSVSWYQQTPGQGLQFLFEYFSETQRNKGNFPGRFSGRQFSNSRSEMNVSTLELGDSALYLCASSLVAGEYNEQFFGPGTRLTVL.